This T cell receptor (beta chain) was sequenced in a study of control samples from healthy donors and cancer patients. Some clones are missing from TCRdb's copy, which holds only in-frame ones; the method was immunoSEQ multiplex PCR. The sample has about 140,000 clones; around 88% are singletons. J gave up 4 bases and V 0 bases, and 9 bases lay outside the gene matches. Germline CDR1 is SGHRS and CDR2 is YFSETQ. This CDR3 has 16 amino acids. The chain joins TRBV5-1 to TRBJ2-5; 7 nucleotides line up with TRBD2. The sequencing input was blood. The sequence was obtained from a man aged 18 to 30 in good health. The CDR3 bases are TGCGCCAGCAGCTTGGGTAGTGCGGGGGTGCGAGAGACCCAGTACTTC. The encoded protein is CASSLGSAGVRETQYF.